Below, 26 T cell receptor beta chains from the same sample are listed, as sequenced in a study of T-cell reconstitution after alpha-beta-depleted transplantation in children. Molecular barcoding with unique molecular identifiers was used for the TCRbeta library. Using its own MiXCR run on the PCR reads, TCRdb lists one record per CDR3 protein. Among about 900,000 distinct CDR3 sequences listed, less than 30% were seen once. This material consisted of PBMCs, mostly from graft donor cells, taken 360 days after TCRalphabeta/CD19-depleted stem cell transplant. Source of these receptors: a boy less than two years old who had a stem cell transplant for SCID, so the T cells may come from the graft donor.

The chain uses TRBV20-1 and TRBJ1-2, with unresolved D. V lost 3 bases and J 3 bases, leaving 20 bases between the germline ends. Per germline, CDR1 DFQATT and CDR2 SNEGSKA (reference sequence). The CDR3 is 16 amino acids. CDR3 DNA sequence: TGCAGTGCTAGTAGGCCCGCACGGATCTACGACTATGGCTACACCTTC. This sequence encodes CSASRPARIYDYGYTF.

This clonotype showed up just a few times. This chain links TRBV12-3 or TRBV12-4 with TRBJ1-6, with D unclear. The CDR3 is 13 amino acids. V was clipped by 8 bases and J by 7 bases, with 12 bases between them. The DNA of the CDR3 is TGTGCCAGCTTGAAGGGCATAAATTCACCCCTCCACTTT. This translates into CASLKGINSPLHF.

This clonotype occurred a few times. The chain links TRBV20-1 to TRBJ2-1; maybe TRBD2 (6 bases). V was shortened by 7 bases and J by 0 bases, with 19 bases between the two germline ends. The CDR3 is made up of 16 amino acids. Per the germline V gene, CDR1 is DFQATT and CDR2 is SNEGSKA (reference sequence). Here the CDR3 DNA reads TGCAGTGACACGAGGGCTGTGGGGGGCTCCTACAATGAGCAGTTCTTC. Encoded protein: CSDTRAVGGSYNEQFF.

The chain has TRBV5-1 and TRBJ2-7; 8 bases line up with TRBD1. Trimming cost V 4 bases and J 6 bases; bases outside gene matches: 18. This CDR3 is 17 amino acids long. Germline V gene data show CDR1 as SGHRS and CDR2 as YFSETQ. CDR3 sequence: CASSLTIDRGLPREQYF. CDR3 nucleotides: TGCGCCAGCAGCCTAACAATCGACAGGGGATTACCGCGCGAGCAGTACTTC.

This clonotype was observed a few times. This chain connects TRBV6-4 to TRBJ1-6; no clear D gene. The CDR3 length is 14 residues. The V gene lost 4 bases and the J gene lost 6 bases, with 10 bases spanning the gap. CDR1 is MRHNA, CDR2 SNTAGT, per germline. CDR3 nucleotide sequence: TGTGCCAGCAGTGCCGGGGTGGGTAATTCACCCCTCCACTTT. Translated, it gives CASSAGVGNSPLHF.

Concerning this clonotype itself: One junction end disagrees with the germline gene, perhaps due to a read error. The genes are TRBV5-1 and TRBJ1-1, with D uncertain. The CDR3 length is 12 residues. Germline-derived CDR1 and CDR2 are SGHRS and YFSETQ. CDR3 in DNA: TGTGCCAGCAGCCTTGAGAGCACTGAAGCTTTCTTT. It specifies CASSLESTEAFF.

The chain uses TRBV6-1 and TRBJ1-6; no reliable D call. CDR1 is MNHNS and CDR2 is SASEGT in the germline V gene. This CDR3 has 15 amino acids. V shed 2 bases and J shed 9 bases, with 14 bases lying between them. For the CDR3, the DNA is TGTGCCAGCAGTGAACGGCGATGGGTCGCTTCACCCCTCCACTTT. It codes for CASSERRWVASPLHF.

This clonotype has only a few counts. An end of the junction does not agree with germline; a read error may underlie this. CDR3 DNA: TGCGCCAGCAGCTTGGCTTGGACAGGGAACGCCGGGGAGCTGTTTTTT. Translated: CASSLAWTGNAGELFF. The gene calls are TRBV5-1 and TRBJ2-2; TRBD1 aligns across 8 bases. The germline gives CDR1 SGHRS, CDR2 YFSETQ. There are 16 residues in the CDR3.

For the CDR3, the DNA is TGTGCCAGCAGCTTAGCGGGGAGTACGGCAGATACGCAGTATTTT. Translation gives CASSLAGSTADTQYF. This rearrangement joins TRBV5-5 to TRBJ2-3; 7 bases align to TRBD2. The V and J ends lost 2 bases and 4 bases, in that order; junction bases with no gene match: 7. In germline, CDR1 is SGHKS, CDR2 YYEKEE (reference sequence). The CDR3 is made up of 15 amino acids. Combining the CDR3 with reference TRBV5-5 and TRBJ2-3 gives the whole variable domain DAGVTQSPTHLIKTRGQQVTLRCSPISGHKSVSWYQQVLGQGPQFIFQYYEKEERGRGNFPDRFSARQFPNYSSELNVNALLLGDSALYLCASSLAGSTADTQYFGPGTRLTVL.

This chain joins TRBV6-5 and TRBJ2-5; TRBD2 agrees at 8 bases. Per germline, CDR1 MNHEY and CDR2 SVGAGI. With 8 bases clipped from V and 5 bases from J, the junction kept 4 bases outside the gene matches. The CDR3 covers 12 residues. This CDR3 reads CASGSGGETQYF. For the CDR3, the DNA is TGTGCCAGCGGATCGGGGGGGGAGACCCAGTACTTC.

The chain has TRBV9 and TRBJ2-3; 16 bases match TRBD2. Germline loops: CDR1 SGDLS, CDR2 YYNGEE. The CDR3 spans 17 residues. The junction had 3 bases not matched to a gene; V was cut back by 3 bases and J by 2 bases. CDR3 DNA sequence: TGTGCCAGCAGCGCGGGACTAGCGGGGGGGAACACAGATACGCAGTATTTT. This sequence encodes CASSAGLAGGNTDTQYF.

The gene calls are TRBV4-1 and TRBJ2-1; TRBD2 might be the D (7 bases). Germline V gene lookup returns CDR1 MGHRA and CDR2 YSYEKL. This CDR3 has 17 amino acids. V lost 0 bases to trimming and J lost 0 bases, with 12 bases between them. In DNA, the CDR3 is TGCGCCAGCAGCCAAGATAGGGGGGGCAGCTCCTACAATGAGCAGTTCTTC. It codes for CASSQDRGGSSYNEQFF.

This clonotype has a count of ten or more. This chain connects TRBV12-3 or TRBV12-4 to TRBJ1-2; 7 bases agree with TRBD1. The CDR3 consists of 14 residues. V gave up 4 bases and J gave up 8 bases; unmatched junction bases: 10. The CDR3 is CASSSLDRAKGYTF. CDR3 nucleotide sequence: TGTGCCAGCAGTTCCCTTGACAGGGCGAAGGGCTACACCTTC.

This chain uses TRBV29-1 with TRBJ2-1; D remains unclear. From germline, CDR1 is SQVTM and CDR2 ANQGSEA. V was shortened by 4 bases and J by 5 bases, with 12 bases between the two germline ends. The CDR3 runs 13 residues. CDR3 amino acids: CSVAYFRDNEQFF. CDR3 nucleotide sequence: TGCAGCGTTGCCTACTTCCGGGACAATGAGCAGTTCTTC.

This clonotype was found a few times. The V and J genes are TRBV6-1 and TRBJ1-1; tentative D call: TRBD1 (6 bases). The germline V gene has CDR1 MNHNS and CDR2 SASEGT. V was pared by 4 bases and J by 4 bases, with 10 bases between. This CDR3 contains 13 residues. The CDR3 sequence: CASSAKGGTEAFF. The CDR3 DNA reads TGTGCCAGCAGTGCCAAGGGGGGCACTGAAGCTTTCTTT.

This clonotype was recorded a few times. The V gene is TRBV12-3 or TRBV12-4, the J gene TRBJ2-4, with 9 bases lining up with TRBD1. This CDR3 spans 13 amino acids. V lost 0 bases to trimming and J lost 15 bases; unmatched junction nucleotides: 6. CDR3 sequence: CASSLAETGGLYF. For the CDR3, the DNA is TGTGCCAGCAGTTTAGCGGAGACAGGGGGATTGTACTTC.

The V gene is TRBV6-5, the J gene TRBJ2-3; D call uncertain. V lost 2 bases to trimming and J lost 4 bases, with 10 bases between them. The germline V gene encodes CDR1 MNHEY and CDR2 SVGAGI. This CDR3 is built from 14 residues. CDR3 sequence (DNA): TGTGCCAGCAGTTACATGGGGTATCCAGATACGCAGTATTTT. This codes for CASSYMGYPDTQYF.

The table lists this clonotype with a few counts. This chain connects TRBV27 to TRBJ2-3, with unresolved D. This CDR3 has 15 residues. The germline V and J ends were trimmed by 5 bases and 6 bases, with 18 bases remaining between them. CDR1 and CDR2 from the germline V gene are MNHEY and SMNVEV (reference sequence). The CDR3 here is CASSQKVRVTDTQYF. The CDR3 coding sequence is TGTGCCAGCAGTCAAAAAGTCCGGGTTACGGATACGCAGTATTTT.

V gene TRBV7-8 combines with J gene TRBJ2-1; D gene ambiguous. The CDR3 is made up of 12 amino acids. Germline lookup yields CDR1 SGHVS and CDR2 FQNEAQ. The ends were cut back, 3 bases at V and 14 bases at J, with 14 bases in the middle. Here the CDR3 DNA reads TGTGCCAGCAGCTTGGCAGGCCTTTCAGAGTTCTTC. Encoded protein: CASSLAGLSEFF.

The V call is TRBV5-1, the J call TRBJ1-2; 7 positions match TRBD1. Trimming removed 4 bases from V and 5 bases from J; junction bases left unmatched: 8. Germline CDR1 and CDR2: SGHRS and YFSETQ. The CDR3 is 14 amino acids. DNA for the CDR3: TGCGCCAGCAGCCGCGAGGGACAGAGATATGGCTACACCTTC. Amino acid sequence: CASSREGQRYGYTF.

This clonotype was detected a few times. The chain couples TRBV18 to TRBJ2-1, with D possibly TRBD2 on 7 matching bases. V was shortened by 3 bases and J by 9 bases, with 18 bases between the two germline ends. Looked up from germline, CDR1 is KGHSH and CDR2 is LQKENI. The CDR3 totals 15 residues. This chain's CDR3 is CASSPRGAGMGEQFF. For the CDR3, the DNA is TGTGCCAGCTCACCTCGGGGGGCCGGGATGGGTGAGCAGTTCTTC. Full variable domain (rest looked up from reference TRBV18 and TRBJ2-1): NAGVMQNPRHLVRRRGQEARLRCSPMKGHSHVYWYRQLPEEGLKFMVYLQKENIIDESGMPKERFSAEFPKEGPSILRIQQVVRGDSAAYFCASSPRGAGMGEQFFGPGTRLTVL.

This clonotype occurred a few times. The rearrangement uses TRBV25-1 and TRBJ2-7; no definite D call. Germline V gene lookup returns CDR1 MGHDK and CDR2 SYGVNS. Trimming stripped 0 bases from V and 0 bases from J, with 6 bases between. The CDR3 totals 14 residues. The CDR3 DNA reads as TGTGCCAGCAGTGAATACCTCACCTCCTACGAGCAGTACTTC. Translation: CASSEYLTSYEQYF.

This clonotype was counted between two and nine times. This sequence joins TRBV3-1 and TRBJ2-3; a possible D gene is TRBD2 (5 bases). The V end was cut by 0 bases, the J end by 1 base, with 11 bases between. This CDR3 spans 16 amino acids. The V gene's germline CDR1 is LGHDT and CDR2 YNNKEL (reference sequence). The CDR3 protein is CASSQEGAQGTDTQYF. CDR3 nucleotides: TGTGCCAGCAGCCAAGAGGGAGCTCAAGGCACAGATACGCAGTATTTT.

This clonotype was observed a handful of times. The CDR3 DNA reads as TGTGCCAGCAGTAAACCGGGACAGTCTTCCTACAATGAGCAGTTCTTC. This sequence encodes CASSKPGQSSYNEQFF. This chain uses TRBV6-1 with TRBJ2-1; 7 nucleotides agree with TRBD1. CDR1 MNHNS and CDR2 SASEGT come from the germline V gene. V was clipped by 5 bases and J by 1 base; unmatched bases: 8. The CDR3 extends over 16 amino acids.

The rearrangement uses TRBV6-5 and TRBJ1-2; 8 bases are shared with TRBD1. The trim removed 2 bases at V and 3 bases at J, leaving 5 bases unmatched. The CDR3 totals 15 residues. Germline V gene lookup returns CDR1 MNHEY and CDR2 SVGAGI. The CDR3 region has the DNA TGTGCCAGCAGTTACGGGACAGGAGTATACTATGGCTACACCTTC. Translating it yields CASSYGTGVYYGYTF.

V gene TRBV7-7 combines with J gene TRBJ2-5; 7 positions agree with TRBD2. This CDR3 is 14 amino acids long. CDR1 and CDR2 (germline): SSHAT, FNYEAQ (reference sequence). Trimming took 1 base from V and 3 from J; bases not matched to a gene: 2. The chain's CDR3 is CASSLDAGEETQYF. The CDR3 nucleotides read TGTGCCAGCAGCTTAGATGCGGGGGAAGAGACCCAGTACTTC. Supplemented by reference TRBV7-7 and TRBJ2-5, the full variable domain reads GAGVSQSPRYKVTKRGQDVTLRCDPISSHATLYWYQQALGQGPEFLTYFNYEAQPDKSGLPSDRFSAERPEGSISTLTIQRTEQRDSAMYRCASSLDAGEETQYFGPGTRLLVL.